The 14 T cell receptor beta chains reported below all come from one sample, sequenced in a study of T cell responses to AZD1222 COVID-19 vaccine. TCRdb's copy holds only in-frame clones and misses some; the assay was immunoSEQ multiplex PCR. The sample includes around 260,000 clones, over 85% of them seen just once. The sequencing used peripheral blood, collected on day 0 of AZD1222 vaccination. Receptors originate from an adult in good health.

This sequence joins TRBV7-3 and TRBJ2-7; 9 positions agree with TRBD2. Looked up from germline, CDR1 is SGHTA and CDR2 is FQGTGA. The length of the CDR3 is 14 residues. The J segment lost 5 bases and the V segment lost 4 bases, leaving 6 bases of the junction unmatched. This CDR3 is CASSYSGGLNEQYF. The CDR3 region has the DNA TGTGCCAGCAGCTATAGCGGGGGTTTGAACGAGCAGTACTTC.

The chain combines TRBV7-3 with TRBJ2-5, with TRBD1 as a possible D gene (8 bases). The V end lost 5 bases, the J end lost 5 bases, and 18 bases lay between the germline ends. The CDR3 has 15 amino acids. Germline V gene sequence: CDR1 SGHTA, CDR2 FQGTGA. The CDR3 reads CASSPTGAGGETQYF. CDR3 coding DNA: TGTGCCAGCAGCCCGACAGGGGCCGGGGGGGAGACCCAGTACTTC.

Comment on this clone: Other DNA sequences of this sample code for an identical CDR3. V gene TRBV28 combines with J gene TRBJ1-2; D possibly corresponds to TRBD1 (5 bases). Germline V gene lookup returns CDR1 MDHEN and CDR2 SYDVKM. V was trimmed by 1 base and J by 3 bases, leaving 9 bases between them. This CDR3 spans 14 amino acids. CDR3 sequence reads: CASSLLGGYYGYTF. The CDR3 DNA sequence: TGTGCCAGCAGTTTATTGGGGGGATACTATGGCTACACCTTC.

J is TRBJ2-1 and V is TRBV10-2; D gene uncertain. The V and J ends lost 0 bases and 4 bases respectively, with 4 bases between them. The germline gives CDR1 WSHSY, CDR2 SAAADI. The CDR3 is made up of 13 amino acids. The CDR3 region is CASSESAYNEQFF. The CDR3 DNA reads TGCGCCAGCAGTGAGTCGGCTTACAATGAGCAGTTCTTC.

The rearrangement uses TRBV5-4 and TRBJ1-1, with TRBD1 matching over 9 bases. The CDR3 loop spans 15 amino acids. Germline loops: CDR1 SGHNT, CDR2 YYREEE (reference sequence). Trimming cost V 4 bases and J 6 bases; bases outside gene matches: 10. The CDR3 protein is CASSAGTGYPAEAFF. CDR3 sequence (DNA): TGTGCCAGCAGCGCCGGGACAGGGTATCCCGCTGAAGCTTTCTTT.

This clone was counted only a few times. The chain has TRBV6-1 and TRBJ1-4; D is unresolved. The V end lost 3 bases, the J end lost 3 bases, and 5 bases lay between the germline ends. Per the germline V gene, CDR1 is MNHNS and CDR2 is SASEGT. The CDR3 has 13 amino acids. CDR3 DNA: TGTGCCAGCAGTGACAGACCTAATGAAAAACTGTTTTTT. This encodes CASSDRPNEKLFF.

The V and J genes are TRBV28 and TRBJ2-1; no reliable D call. Germline V gene lookup returns CDR1 MDHEN and CDR2 SYDVKM. This CDR3 comprises 9 residues. The CDR3 DNA reads as TGTGCATGGGCCTGTGAGCAGTTCTTC. As protein: CAWACEQFF.

The genes are TRBV10-3 and TRBJ2-7; TRBD1 might be the D (6 bases). Looked up from germline, CDR1 is ENHRY and CDR2 is SYGVKD. Trimming pared 4 bases from V and 5 bases from J, leaving 9 bases between. The CDR3 sequence is 12 residues long. CDR3 loop: CAISGGQDEQYF. The CDR3 nucleotides are TGTGCCATCAGTGGGGGACAAGACGAGCAGTACTTC.

The gene calls are TRBV6-1 and TRBJ1-5, with 8 bases identical to TRBD1. Germline-derived CDR1 and CDR2 are MNHNS and SASEGT. V was clipped by 4 bases and J by 4 bases; unmatched bases: 12. The CDR3 runs 17 residues. The CDR3 loop reads CASSGDRGQRINQPQHF. The CDR3 coding sequence is TGTGCCAGCAGTGGAGACAGGGGTCAGCGAATTAATCAGCCCCAGCATTTT.

This clone was seen just once. This sequence joins TRBV27 and TRBJ1-2, with D unclear. The germline CDR1 and CDR2 sequences are MNHEY and SMNVEV (reference sequence). Trimming stripped 5 bases from V and 1 base from J, with 14 bases between. The CDR3 runs 15 residues. The CDR3 nucleotides read TGTGCCAGCAGTGAGAGGGTTGTAGGTAACTATGGCTACACCTTC. This translates into CASSERVVGNYGYTF.

This chain connects TRBV5-4 to TRBJ2-5; TRBD1 aligns across 10 bases. This CDR3 region has 15 residues. Germline CDR1 reads SGHNT; CDR2 reads YYREEE (reference sequence). The ends lost 4 bases at V and 4 bases at J; junction bases unmatched: 7. This CDR3 reads CASSPPGQGRETQYF. DNA for the CDR3: TGTGCCAGCAGCCCTCCGGGACAGGGGAGAGAGACCCAGTACTTC.

The chain links TRBV9 to TRBJ2-3, with TRBD1 as a possible D gene (6 bases). Germline V gives CDR1 SGDLS, CDR2 YYNGEE. The V gene lost 2 bases and the J gene lost 3 bases, with 19 bases spanning the gap. This CDR3 region has 17 residues. The CDR3 reads CASSVGQTLSWTDTQYF. The CDR3 region has the DNA TGTGCCAGCAGCGTTGGACAGACTCTCAGTTGGACAGATACGCAGTATTTT. The full variable domain, with the rest looked up from reference TRBV9 and TRBJ2-3, is DSGVTQTPKHLITATGQRVTLRCSPRSGDLSVYWYQQSLDQGLQFLIQYYNGEERAKGNILERFSAQQFPDLHSELNLSSLELGDSALYFCASSVGQTLSWTDTQYFGPGTRLTVL.

The genes are TRBV6-5 and TRBJ1-2; TRBD1 might be the D (5 bases). Germline-derived CDR1 and CDR2 are MNHEY and SVGAGI. The CDR3 contains 15 residues. Deletions cut 6 bases from V and 4 bases from J, with 18 bases between. The CDR3 DNA is TGTGCCAGCAGCTCATCCGGGACTGCTTCCTATGGCTACACCTTC. Its translation: CASSSSGTASYGYTF.

This chain uses TRBV5-4 with TRBJ2-7, with a tentative D call TRBD2 (6 bases). The CDR3 length is 16 residues. Germline-derived CDR1 and CDR2 are SGHNT and YYREEE (reference sequence). Trimming removed 4 bases from V and 0 bases from J, with 17 bases in between. This CDR3 is CASSPRRGSNSYEQYF. The CDR3 DNA reads TGTGCCAGCAGCCCGAGGCGGGGCAGTAACTCCTACGAGCAGTACTTC.